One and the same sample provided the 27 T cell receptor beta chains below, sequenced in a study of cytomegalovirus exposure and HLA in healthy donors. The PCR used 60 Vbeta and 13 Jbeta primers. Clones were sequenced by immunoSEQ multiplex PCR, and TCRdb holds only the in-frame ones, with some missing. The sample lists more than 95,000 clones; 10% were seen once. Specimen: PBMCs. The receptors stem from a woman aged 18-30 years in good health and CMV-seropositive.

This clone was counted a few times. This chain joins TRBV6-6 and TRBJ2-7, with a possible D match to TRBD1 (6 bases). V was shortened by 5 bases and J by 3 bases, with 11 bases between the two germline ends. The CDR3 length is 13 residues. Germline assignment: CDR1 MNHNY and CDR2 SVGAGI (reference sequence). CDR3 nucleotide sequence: TGTGCCAGCAGTGACGGACAGCACTACGAGCAGTACTTC. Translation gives CASSDGQHYEQYF.

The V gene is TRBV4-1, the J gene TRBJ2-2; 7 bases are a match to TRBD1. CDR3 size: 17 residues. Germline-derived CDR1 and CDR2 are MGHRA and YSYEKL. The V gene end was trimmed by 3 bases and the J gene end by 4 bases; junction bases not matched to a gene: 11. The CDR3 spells CASSQRPRQGPTGELFF. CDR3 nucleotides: TGCGCCAGCAGCCAGAGGCCGAGACAGGGACCCACCGGGGAGCTGTTTTTT.

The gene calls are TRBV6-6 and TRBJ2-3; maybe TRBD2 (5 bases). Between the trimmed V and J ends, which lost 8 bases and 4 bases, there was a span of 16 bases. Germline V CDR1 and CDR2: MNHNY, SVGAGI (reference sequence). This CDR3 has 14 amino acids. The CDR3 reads CASGRSGYADTQYF. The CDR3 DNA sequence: TGTGCCAGCGGAAGATCGGGGTACGCAGATACGCAGTATTTT.

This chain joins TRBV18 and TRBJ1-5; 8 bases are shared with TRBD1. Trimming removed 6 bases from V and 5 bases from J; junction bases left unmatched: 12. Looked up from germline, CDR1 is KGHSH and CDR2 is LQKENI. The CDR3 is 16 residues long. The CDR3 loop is CASSPSSPGGHQPQHF. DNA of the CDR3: TGTGCCAGCTCCCCCTCCTCCCCAGGGGGCCATCAGCCCCAGCATTTT.

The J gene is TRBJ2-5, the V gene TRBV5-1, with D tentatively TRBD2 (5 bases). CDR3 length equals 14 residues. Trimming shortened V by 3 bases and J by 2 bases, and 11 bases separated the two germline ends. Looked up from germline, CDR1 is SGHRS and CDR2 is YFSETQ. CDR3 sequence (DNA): TGCGCCAGCAGCTCGCTGACGGGACAAGAGACCCAGTACTTC. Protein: CASSSLTGQETQYF.

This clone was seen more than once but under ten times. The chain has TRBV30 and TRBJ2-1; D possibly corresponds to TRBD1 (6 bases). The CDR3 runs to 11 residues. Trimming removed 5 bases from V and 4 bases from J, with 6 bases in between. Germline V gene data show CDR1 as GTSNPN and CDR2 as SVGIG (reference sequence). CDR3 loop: CAWGQYNEQFF. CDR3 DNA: TGTGCCTGGGGACAGTACAATGAGCAGTTCTTC.

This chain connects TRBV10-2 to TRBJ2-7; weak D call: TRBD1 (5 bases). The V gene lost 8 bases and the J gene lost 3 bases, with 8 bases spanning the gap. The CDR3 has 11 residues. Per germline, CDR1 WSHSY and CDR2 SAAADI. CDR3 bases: TGCGCCAGCGGTCAGGGCTACGAGCAGTACTTC. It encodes CASGQGYEQYF.

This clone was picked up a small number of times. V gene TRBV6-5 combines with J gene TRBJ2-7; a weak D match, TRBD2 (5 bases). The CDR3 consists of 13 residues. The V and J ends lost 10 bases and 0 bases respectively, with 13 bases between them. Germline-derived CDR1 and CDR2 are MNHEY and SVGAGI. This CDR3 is CATLGSVSYEQYF. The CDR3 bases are TGTGCCACCCTTGGGAGCGTCTCCTACGAGCAGTACTTC.

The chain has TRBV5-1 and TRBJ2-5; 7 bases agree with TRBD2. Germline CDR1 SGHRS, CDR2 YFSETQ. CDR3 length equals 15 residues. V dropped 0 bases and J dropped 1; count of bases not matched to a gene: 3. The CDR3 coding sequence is TGCGCCAGCAGCTTGGGGCTAGCGGTCCAAGAGACCCAGTACTTC. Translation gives CASSLGLAVQETQYF.

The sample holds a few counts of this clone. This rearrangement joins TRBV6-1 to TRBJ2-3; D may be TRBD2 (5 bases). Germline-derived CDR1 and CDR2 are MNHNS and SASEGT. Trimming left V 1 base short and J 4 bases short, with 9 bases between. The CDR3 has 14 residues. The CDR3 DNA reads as TGTGCCAGCAGTGAAGTCGGGAAGGCAGATACGCAGTATTTT. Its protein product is CASSEVGKADTQYF.

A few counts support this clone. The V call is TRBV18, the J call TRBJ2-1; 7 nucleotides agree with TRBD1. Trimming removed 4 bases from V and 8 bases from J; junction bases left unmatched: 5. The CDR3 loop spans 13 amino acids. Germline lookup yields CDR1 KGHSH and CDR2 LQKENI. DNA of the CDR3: TGTGCCAGCTCACTTAGACAGGGCGATGAGCAGTTCTTC. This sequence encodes CASSLRQGDEQFF.

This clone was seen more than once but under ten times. Here the CDR3 reads CASRLVGTDTQYF. The CDR3 bases are TGTGCCAGCCGGCTAGTGGGCACAGATACGCAGTATTTT. The rearrangement links TRBV6-1 to TRBJ2-3; D gene unclear. The CDR3 sequence is 13 residues long. Germline CDR1 reads MNHNS; CDR2 reads SASEGT. The ends were cut back, 8 bases at V and 1 base at J, with 10 bases in the middle.

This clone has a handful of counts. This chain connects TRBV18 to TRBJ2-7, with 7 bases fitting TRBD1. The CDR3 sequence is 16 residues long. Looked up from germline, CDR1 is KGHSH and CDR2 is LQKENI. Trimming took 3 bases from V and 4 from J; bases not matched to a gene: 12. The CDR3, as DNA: TGTGCCAGCTCACCGAGGTCAACAGGGGCGAAATACGAGCAGTACTTC. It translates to CASSPRSTGAKYEQYF.

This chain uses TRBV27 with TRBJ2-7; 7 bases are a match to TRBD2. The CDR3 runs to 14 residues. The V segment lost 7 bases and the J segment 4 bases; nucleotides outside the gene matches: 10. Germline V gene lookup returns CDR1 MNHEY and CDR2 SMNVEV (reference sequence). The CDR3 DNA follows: TGTGCCAGCATGGGTCGGGGGGACGCTTACGAGCAGTACTTC. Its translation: CASMGRGDAYEQYF.

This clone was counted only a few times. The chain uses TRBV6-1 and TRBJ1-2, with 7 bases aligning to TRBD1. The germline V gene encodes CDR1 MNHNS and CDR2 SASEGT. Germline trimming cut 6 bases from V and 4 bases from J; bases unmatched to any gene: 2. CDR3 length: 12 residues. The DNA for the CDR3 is TGTGCCAGCAGGGGGACAGCCTATGGCTACACCTTC. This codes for CASRGTAYGYTF.

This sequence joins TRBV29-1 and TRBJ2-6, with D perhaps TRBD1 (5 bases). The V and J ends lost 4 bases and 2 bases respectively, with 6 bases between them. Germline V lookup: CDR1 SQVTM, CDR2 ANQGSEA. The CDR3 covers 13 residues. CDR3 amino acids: CSVVGAGANVLTF. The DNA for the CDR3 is TGCAGCGTTGTAGGGGCTGGGGCCAACGTCCTGACTTTC.

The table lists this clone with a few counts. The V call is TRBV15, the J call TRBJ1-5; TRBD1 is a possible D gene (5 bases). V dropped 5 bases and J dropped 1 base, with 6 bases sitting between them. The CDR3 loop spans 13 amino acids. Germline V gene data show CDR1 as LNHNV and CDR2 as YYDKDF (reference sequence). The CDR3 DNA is TGTGCCACCAGCGGGGGGAGCAATCAGCCCCAGCATTTT. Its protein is CATSGGSNQPQHF. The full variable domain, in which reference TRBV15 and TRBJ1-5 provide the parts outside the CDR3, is DAMVIQNPRYQVTQFGKPVTLSCSQTLNHNVMYWYQQKSSQAPKLLFHYYDKDFNNEADTPDNFQSRRPNTSFCFLDIRSPGLGDTAMYLCATSGGSNQPQHFGDGTRLSIL.

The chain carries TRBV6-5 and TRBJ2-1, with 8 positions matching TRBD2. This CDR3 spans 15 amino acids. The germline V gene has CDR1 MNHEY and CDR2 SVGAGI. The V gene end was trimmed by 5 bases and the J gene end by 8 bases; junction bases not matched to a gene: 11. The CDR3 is CASSADSGAVYEQFF. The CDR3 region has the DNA TGTGCCAGCAGTGCTGATAGCGGGGCCGTATATGAGCAGTTCTTC.

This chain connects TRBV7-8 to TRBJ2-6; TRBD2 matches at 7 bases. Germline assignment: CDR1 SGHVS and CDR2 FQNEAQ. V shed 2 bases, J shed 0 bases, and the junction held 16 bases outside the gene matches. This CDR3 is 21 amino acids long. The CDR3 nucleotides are TGTGCCAGCAGCTTACCGTTCCTAGCTCTGGGGGAGGGCTCTGGGGCCAACGTCCTGACTTTC. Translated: CASSLPFLALGEGSGANVLTF.

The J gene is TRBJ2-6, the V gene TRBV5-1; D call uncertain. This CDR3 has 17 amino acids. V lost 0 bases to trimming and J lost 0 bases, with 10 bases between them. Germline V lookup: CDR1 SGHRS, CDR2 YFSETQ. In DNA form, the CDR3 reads TGCGCCAGCAGCTTGGATACCCTTAGCTCTGGGGCCAACGTCCTGACTTTC. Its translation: CASSLDTLSSGANVLTF.

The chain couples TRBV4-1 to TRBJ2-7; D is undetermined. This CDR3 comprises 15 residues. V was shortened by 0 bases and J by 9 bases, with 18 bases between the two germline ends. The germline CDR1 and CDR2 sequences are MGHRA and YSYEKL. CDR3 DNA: TGCGCCAGCAGCCAAGATGGCAGGTACAATTTCGGGCAGTACTTC. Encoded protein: CASSQDGRYNFGQYF.

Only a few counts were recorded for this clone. The CDR3 loop reads CASSGWDRESSYEQYF. The CDR3 DNA reads as TGCGCCAGCAGCGGATGGGACAGGGAAAGCTCCTACGAGCAGTACTTC. This chain connects TRBV5-1 to TRBJ2-7, with TRBD1 matching 9 bases. This CDR3 is 16 amino acids long. Germline loops: CDR1 SGHRS, CDR2 YFSETQ. With V trimmed by 4 bases and J by 0 bases, 8 bases remained unmatched.

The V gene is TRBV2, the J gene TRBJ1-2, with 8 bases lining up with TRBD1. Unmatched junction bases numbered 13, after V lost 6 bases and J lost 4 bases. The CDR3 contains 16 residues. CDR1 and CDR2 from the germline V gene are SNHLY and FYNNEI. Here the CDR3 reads CASSGTLETGAYGYTF. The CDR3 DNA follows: TGTGCCAGCAGCGGCACTTTGGAGACAGGGGCCTATGGCTACACCTTC.

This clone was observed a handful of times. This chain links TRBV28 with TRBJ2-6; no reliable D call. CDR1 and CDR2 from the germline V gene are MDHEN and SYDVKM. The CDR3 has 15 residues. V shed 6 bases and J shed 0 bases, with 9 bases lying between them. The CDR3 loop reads CASRVHSSGANVLTF. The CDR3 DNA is TGTGCCAGCAGGGTTCATAGCTCTGGGGCCAACGTCCTGACTTTC.

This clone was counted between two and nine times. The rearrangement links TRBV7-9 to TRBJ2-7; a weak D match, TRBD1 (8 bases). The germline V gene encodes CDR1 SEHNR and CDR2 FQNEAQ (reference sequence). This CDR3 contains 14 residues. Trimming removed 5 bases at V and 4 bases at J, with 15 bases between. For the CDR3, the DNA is TGTGCCAGCAGCCCAGCGGGACAGGTATACGAGCAGTACTTC. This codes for CASSPAGQVYEQYF.

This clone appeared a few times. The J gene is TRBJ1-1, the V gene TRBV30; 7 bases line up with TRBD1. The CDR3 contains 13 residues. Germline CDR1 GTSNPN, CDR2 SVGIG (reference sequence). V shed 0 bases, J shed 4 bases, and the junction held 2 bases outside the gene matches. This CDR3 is CAWSVSGGTEAFF. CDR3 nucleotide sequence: TGTGCCTGGAGTGTTTCAGGGGGCACTGAAGCTTTCTTT.

CDR3 bases: TGCGCCAGCAGGGAGGACAGGGGGCATTATGAAGCTTTCTTT. It specifies CASREDRGHYEAFF. J is TRBJ1-1 and V is TRBV5-1; 11 nucleotides line up with TRBD1. This CDR3 comprises 14 residues. V was pared by 5 bases and J by 7 bases, with 7 bases of the junction left unmatched. Germline V CDR1 and CDR2: SGHRS, YFSETQ.